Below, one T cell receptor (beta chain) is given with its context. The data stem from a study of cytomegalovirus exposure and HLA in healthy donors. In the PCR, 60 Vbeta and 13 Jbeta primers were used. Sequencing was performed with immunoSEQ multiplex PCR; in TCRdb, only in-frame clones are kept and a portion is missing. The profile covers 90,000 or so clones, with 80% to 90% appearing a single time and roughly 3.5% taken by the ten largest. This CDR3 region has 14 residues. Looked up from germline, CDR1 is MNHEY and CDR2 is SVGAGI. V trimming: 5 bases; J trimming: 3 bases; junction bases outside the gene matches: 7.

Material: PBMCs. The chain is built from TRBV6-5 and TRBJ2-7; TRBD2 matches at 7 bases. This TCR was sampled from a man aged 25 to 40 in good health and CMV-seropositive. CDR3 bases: TGTGCCAGCAGTGGACTAAGCGGGAACTACGAGCAGTACTTC. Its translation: CASSGLSGNYEQYF.